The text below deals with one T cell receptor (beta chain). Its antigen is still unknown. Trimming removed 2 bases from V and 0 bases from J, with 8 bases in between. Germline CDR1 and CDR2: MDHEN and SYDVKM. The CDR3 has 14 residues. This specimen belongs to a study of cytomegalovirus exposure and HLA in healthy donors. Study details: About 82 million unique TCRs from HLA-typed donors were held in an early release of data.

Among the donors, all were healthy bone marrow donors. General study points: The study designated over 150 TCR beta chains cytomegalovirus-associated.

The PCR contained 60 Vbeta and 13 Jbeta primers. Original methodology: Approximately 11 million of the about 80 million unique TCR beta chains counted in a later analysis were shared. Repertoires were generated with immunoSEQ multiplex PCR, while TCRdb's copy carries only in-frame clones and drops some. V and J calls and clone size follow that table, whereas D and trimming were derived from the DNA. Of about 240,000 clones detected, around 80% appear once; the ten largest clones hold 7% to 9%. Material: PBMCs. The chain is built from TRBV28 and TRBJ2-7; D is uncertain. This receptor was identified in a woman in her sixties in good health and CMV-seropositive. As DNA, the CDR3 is TGTGCCAGCAGTTTAGGAGACCGCTCCTACGAGCAGTACTTC. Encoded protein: CASSLGDRSYEQYF.